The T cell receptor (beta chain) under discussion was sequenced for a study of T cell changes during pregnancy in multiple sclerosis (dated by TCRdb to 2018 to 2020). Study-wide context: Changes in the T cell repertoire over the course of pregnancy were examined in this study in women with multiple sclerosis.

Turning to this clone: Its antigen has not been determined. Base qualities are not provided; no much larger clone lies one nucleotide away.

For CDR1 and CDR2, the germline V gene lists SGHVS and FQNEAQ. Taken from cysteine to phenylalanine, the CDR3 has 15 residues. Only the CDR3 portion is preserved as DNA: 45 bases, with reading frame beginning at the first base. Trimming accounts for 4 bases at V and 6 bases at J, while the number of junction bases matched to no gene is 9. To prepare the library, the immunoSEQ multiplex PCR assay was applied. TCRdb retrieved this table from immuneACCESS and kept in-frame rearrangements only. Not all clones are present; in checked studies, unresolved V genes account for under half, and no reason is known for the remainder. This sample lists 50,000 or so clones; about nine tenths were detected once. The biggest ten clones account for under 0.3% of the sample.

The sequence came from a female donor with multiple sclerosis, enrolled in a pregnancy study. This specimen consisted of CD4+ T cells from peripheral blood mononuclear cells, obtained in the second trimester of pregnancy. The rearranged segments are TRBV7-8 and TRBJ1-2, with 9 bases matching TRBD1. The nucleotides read TGTGCCAGCAGCTCCAGGACAGGGGCCGGTGATGGCTACACCTTC. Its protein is CASSSRTGAGDGYTF.